This record concerns one TCR beta chain sequence. What it recognizes is unknown. The sample has other DNA sequences that encode this CDR3 too. This specimen belongs to a study of cytomegalovirus exposure and HLA in healthy donors. Looked up from germline, CDR1 is SGHNT and CDR2 is YYREEE (reference sequence). V lost 4 bases, J lost 1 base, and 3 bases stayed unmatched. This CDR3 spans 15 amino acids. Study results and caveats: The study recorded over 150 TCR beta chains that were cytomegalovirus-associated. The CMV antigen specificity of a few CMV-associated chains was confirmed through in vitro analysis.

Sequencing was performed with immunoSEQ multiplex PCR; in TCRdb, only in-frame clones are kept and a portion is missing. The sample holds some 110,000 clones, around 94% seen once. Sequenced sample: PBMCs. The chain combines TRBV5-4 with TRBJ2-3, with TRBD2 matching over 10 bases. The source of this sequence is a woman younger than 30 in good health and CMV-seronegative. CDR3 nucleotides: TGTGCCAGCAGCCAAACTAGCGGGGGCACAGATACGCAGTATTTT. It is translated as CASSQTSGGTDTQYF.